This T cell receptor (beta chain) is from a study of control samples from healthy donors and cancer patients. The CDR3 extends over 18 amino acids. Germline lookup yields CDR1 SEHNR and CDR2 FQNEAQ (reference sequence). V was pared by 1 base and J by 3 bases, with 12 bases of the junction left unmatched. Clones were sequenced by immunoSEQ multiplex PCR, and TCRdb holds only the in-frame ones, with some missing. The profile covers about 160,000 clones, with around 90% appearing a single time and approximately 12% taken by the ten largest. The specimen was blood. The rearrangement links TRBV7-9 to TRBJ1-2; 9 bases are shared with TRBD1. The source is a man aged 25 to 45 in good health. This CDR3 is CASSLGGTGGASDYGYTF. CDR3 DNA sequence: TGTGCCAGCAGCTTAGGGGGTACAGGGGGCGCCTCGGACTATGGCTACACCTTC.